This TCR beta chain comes out of a study of cytomegalovirus exposure and HLA in healthy donors (dated by TCRdb to about 2017). Broadly, across the study: An earlier analysis of more than 550 of the donors reported 276 Gb of sequence data and 117 million unique TCR beta sequences obtained from around 180 million T cells. Roughly 300 gigabases of sequencing data and roughly 90 million unique TCR sequences were included in an early release covering 500 to 750 HLA-typed donors. The genetic ancestry cluster associated with self-reported Caucasian donors included 80% to 90% of the approximately 430 genotyped donors. The study aimed to test whether signatures of past pathogen exposure could be identified by cataloging public T cell receptors. Using immunosequencing, the study profiled T cell repertoires from about 620 subjects and related those repertoires to cytomegalovirus serostatus. In addition to the first cohort of 650 to 750 subjects, a separate validation cohort of over 90 different subjects was used. To predict cytomegalovirus infection status, the study brought together high-throughput TCR immunosequencing, statistical association of individual TCRs with disease status, and machine learning. In a later analysis, previously published TCR beta repertoires from fewer than 750 donors were re-analyzed and high-resolution HLA genotyping was added so that TCR occurrence patterns could be studied. In the later analysis, no new phenotypic data were used to find candidate immune exposures; instead, reliance was placed on TCR beta sequences and their occurrence across donors. To decide whether each TCR beta V gene segment behaved as functional or pseudogenic, an earlier analysis of some 600 of the donors relied on high-throughput TCR beta sequencing. Donor age, sex, ethnicity and CMV serostatus were collected together with the repertoire data. A later genetic analysis took genome-wide SNP genotypes for about three fifths of the 666 donors and used that subset as a discovery cohort. Every repertoire in the discovery cohort had been generated on one and the same sequencing platform. Both class I and class II loci were covered by HLA typing, at four-digit resolution. The number of typed donors differed by locus: 629-630 for A, B, C, DRB1 and DQB1; 500 to 550 for DQA1; approximately 600 for DPA1; and some 450 for DPB1. Because of strong linkage in the cohort, 5 or 6 DR-DQ haplotypes were treated as single units for association and clustering. Across some 400 genotyped donors of the cohort, an average of about 220,000 unique TCR beta nucleotide sequences per donor were sequenced, and roughly 20% of those sequences were non-productive. The study at large found these results: In vitro tests confirmed that a few of the cytomegalovirus-associated TCR beta chains recognize cytomegalovirus antigens. The presence/absence analyses assumed that sequencing depth was roughly uniform across donors, and that assumption may not be true. In a later analysis, TCR association rates were found to vary across HLA loci, with the most associated TCRs seen for DRB1 alleles and the fewest for HLA-C alleles. In both the original and validation cohorts, the classifier was reported to diagnose cytomegalovirus status with high specificity and sensitivity. It was suggested by the authors that the approach could potentially be generalized to other disease states and immunological phenotypes. A later genetic analysis reported fewer N-insertions in productive TCRs among donors in an Asian-associated ancestry cluster than the roughly 670-donor mean. According to a later analysis, most CMV-associated TCR beta chains appeared to be HLA-restricted, and the HLA associations seemed to be driven largely by CMV exposure. Immune exposure information for the cohort was limited to CMV serostatus. A further reported finding was that TCR beta sequences accurately predicted the HLA-A and HLA-B alleles for most subjects in the first cohort. A later analysis found that HLA-associated TCR beta chains were more clonally expanded and had lower generation probabilities than equally common non-associated chains. The earlier analysis of approximately 560 of the donors excluded approximately 15 rarely observed V segments, including chromosome 9 orphons, because counts were too low. In a later analysis, 16,951 TCR beta sequences were associated with specific HLA alleles at a false discovery rate of 0.05. Because HLA typing was missing for some donors at each locus, association tests included only the typed subset. Most TCR sequences were seen in very few donors, while some public TCRs were found in many individuals. A later genetic analysis associated a missense DCLRE1C variant with V-gene and J-gene trimming of TCR beta chains, and an independent cohort replicated the association. Some IMGT-functional V segments, including TRBV6-2 and TRBV6-3, could not be told apart with the 87-base-pair reads, so those segments were excluded. A total of 150 or so TCR beta chains were listed by the study as associated with cytomegalovirus. In a later analysis, several top co-occurrence clusters were reported to appear linked to parvovirus B19, influenza, CMV and Epstein-Barr virus. Strong co-occurrence of HLA alleles, especially DR and DQ, made assigning TCR associations to individual alleles difficult. The sequencing pipeline was judged likely to have produced a cluster of highly shared sequence variants as a technical artifact. Linkage disequilibrium might explain the correlated functional status among segregating V segments, but an unknown experimental factor could not be excluded. This cohort had only TCR beta chains sequenced, and the lack of alpha or paired-chain data limited which features could be detected. In an earlier analysis of around 500 of the donors, most TCR beta V segments appeared in productive rearrangements about 87% or about 30% of the time, broadly matching IMGT annotations.

On this clone itself: Its antigen specificity is not known. Nothing much larger sits one base from this clone, and base qualities are not available.

Receptors were amplified or captured by the immunoSEQ multiplex PCR assay. For the multiplex PCR, a mixture combining 60 forward primers for TCR Vbeta segments and 13 reverse primers for TCR Jbeta segments was used. The CDR3 region of rearranged TCR beta genes was amplified from genomic DNA by a multiplex PCR assay. The Illumina HiSeq System was used to sequence the amplified TCR beta libraries as 87-base-pair reads. Regarding the original processing steps: A later analysis counted some 80 million unique TCR beta chains across the 550 to 750 repertoires, and some 11 million of these chains were shared by at least two donors. A nearest-neighbor algorithm error-corrected the raw reads and collapsed the reads into unique sequences, merging closely related sequences to remove PCR and sequencing errors. V, D and J gene segments were assigned by aligning CDR3 sequences to IMGT reference sequences. For a sequence to be retained, a match of at least six nucleotides to both a V gene segment and a J gene segment was required. A rearrangement was called productive if the CDR3 had no stop codons and remained in frame with V and J, and every other rearrangement was called non-productive. Following IMGT convention, CDR3 was defined as the stretch from the second conserved V-encoded cysteine to the conserved J-encoded phenylalanine. Sequences without an unambiguous match to a single V gene segment were excluded from the earlier analysis of 450 to 650 of the donors. In an earlier analysis of approximately 550 of the donors, V segments were called functional above 56.7% productive rearrangements and were called segregating when the between-donor standard deviation exceeded 5%. A statistical classification framework was developed to diagnose cytomegalovirus status using the catalog of TCR beta chain sequences. In a later analysis, TCR nucleotide sequences were compared against IMGT/GENE-DB human TR gene sequences so that V and J genes could be assigned. A later analysis assigned CDR3 sequences and most-parsimonious VDJ recombination scenarios with the TCRdist pipeline. In a later analysis, each TCR beta chain was defined by its CDR3 amino acid sequence together with its V-gene family, and reads lacking a unique V-gene family were excluded. As a way to deal with suspected cross-contamination and a sequencing artifact, a later analysis dropped under 600 nucleotide sequences that were highly shared and had low generation probability. A later analysis calculated a clonal expansion index for each public chain from normalized within-repertoire ranks of inferred template counts. Generation probabilities in a later analysis came from a VDJ recombination model fitted to out-of-frame rearrangements, and those results were checked against IGoR. A later analysis scored TCR-TCR, TCR-HLA and TCR-CMV co-occurrence with hypergeometric tests, applying a repertoire-size bias correction to TCR pairs. A later analysis estimated false discovery rates by permuting HLA or CMV assignments 20 times. A later analysis grouped co-occurring TCRs with DBSCAN, adding TCRdist sequence similarity when clustering within HLA-allele-positive subsets. Repertoires with fewer than 30,000 or more than 120,000 public chains, plus five repertoires with anomalous nucleotide sharing, were excluded from co-occurrence clustering. Not all clones reach the TCRdb copy of this immuneACCESS table, which keeps in-frame sequences only. Checked studies attribute under half of the gap to unresolved V genes and leave the rest unexplained. V and J calls and clone size follow that table, whereas D and trimming were derived from the DNA. A total of about 120,000 clones appear in this sample, about 80% of them only once. The top ten constitute approximately 8.8% of the sample.

The cohort comprised some 730 healthy bone marrow donors. Cohort members were all nominally healthy when sampled, although unrecorded immune exposures were likely present. The donor was CMV seropositive and was included in the group of approximately 300 seropositive cohort members. A peripheral blood sample was provided by each donor, and peripheral blood mononuclear cells were used for TCR beta sequencing. Genomic DNA was extracted from the blood cell samples with the Qiagen DNeasy Blood Extraction Kit. From a lookup of the germline V gene, CDR1 and CDR2 are SGHRS and YFSETQ. Its CDR3 holds 17 amino acids, cysteine through phenylalanine. The entry retains the CDR3 DNA only, 51 bases that are in frame from base 1. Ends trimmed: V by 5 bases, J by 3 bases; bases unmatched to a gene: 12.

The V and J genes are TRBV5-1 and TRBJ1-1, and 11 junctional nucleotides match TRBD1. Material: PBMCs. The source is a female donor in good health and CMV-seropositive. The CDR3 region has the sequence CASRPGQGAQRDTEAFF. In nucleotide form, the sequence is TGCGCCAGCAGGCCCGGACAGGGGGCGCAGCGGGACACTGAAGCTTTCTTT.